The 30 T cell receptor beta chains reported below all come from one sample, sequenced in a study of vaccination effects on CD4 cells after COVID-19. Here immunoSEQ multiplex PCR was the method, and the copy in TCRdb shows in-frame clones only, minus some. Among about 17,000 clones, more than 65% were seen once, and the ten largest hold about a fifth. Viral peptide pools were used in the ViraFEST assay to expand antigen-specific CD4+ T cells, and sequencing came afterward. Upon completion of around ten days in culture, CD4+ T cells were isolated. PCR showed that the person got SARS-CoV-2 infection at some point between March and December 2020. Each participant was administered two doses of either the BNT162b2 or the mRNA-1273 vaccine. These receptors have no known antigen. This specimen was CD4+ T cells from PBMCs cultured with SARS-CoV-2 spike peptides, taken after COVID-19 vaccination. Receptors originate from a human donor who had a prior SARS-CoV-2 infection.

The V call is TRBV30, the J call TRBJ2-7; 7 bases line up with TRBD2. This CDR3 is built from 19 residues. V lost 1 base and J lost 0; bases outside the gene matches: 18. Germline CDR1 GTSNPN, CDR2 SVGIG (reference sequence). The DNA of the CDR3 is TGTGCCTGGAGTGGACCTTTGGGCAAAGGGAGGGAGTCCTCCTACGAGCAGTACTTC. Protein product: CAWSGPLGKGRESSYEQYF.

This clone was found a few times. V is TRBV27 and J is TRBJ2-2; 10 bases match TRBD2. V trimming: 3 bases; J trimming: 2 bases; junction bases outside the gene matches: 6. The CDR3 loop spans 17 amino acids. Germline CDR1 MNHEY, CDR2 SMNVEV (reference sequence). CDR3 sequence: CASSLPSGRGNTGELFF. CDR3 bases: TGTGCCAGCAGTTTGCCCAGCGGGAGGGGAAACACCGGGGAGCTGTTTTTT.

The count of this clone is one. The chain has TRBV20-1 and TRBJ1-3; D is unclear. Germline loops: CDR1 DFQATT, CDR2 SNEGSKA (reference sequence). With 3 bases removed from V and 0 bases from J, the gap between germline ends came to 15 bases. This CDR3 comprises 16 residues. The CDR3 DNA reads as TGCAGTGCTAGTCATTCAGCCTCGAGCTCTGGAAACACCATATATTTT. Translated: CSASHSASSSGNTIYF.

This clone was seen a few times. V and J are TRBV25-1 and TRBJ2-4; 13 nucleotides line up with TRBD2. The CDR3 consists of 17 residues. V dropped 1 base and J dropped 5; count of bases not matched to a gene: 5. Germline lookup yields CDR1 MGHDK and CDR2 SYGVNS. The CDR3: CASSEWTSGSGENIQYF. CDR3 bases: TGTGCCAGCAGTGAATGGACTAGCGGGAGTGGAGAAAACATTCAGTACTTC.

This chain connects TRBV5-1 to TRBJ2-3; 7 nucleotides agree with TRBD1. V shed 4 bases, J shed 4 bases, and the junction held 6 bases outside the gene matches. The CDR3 length is 14 residues. Per the germline V gene, CDR1 is SGHRS and CDR2 is YFSETQ. The DNA of the CDR3 is TGCGCCAGCAGCATCCGACAGGGAGCAGATACGCAGTATTTT. Translation gives CASSIRQGADTQYF.

V usage is TRBV2 and J usage is TRBJ1-4; 7 nucleotides line up with TRBD1. The CDR3 runs 13 residues. V lost 8 bases to trimming and J lost 6 bases; unmatched junction nucleotides: 6. Germline values: CDR1 SNHLY, CDR2 FYNNEI. The CDR3 here is CASSRQGYEKLFF. In DNA, the CDR3 is TGTGCCAGCTCTAGACAGGGTTATGAAAAACTGTTTTTT.

CDR3: CASRGASGGHNEQFF. CDR3 bases: TGTGCCAGCAGGGGGGCTAGCGGGGGTCACAATGAGCAGTTCTTC. V is TRBV9 and J is TRBJ2-1, with 10 bases that match TRBD2. Germline V gene data show CDR1 as SGDLS and CDR2 as YYNGEE. This CDR3 region has 15 residues. The V gene end was trimmed by 5 bases and the J gene end by 5 bases; junction bases not matched to a gene: 7. Full variable domain (remainder filled in from reference TRBV9 and TRBJ2-1): DSGVTQTPKHLITATGQRVTLRCSPRSGDLSVYWYQQSLDQGLQFLIQYYNGEERAKGNILERFSAQQFPDLHSELNLSSLELGDSALYFCASRGASGGHNEQFFGPGTRLTVL.

The rearrangement uses TRBV6-5 and TRBJ2-1, with 7 positions matching TRBD1. The CDR3 totals 15 residues. Trimming cost V 7 bases and J 6 bases; bases outside gene matches: 12. In germline, CDR1 is MNHEY, CDR2 SVGAGI. The CDR3 coding sequence is TGTGCCAGCAACCCGGATTGGACAGGAGGCAATGAGCAGTTCTTC. This codes for CASNPDWTGGNEQFF.

The chain links TRBV5-4 to TRBJ2-7; D gene ambiguous. Trimming left V 2 bases short and J 7 bases short, with 22 bases between. Germline CDR1 SGHNT, CDR2 YYREEE (reference sequence). CDR3 length: 16 amino acids. CDR3 loop: CASSFGPSVSGQEQYF. As DNA, the CDR3 is TGTGCCAGCAGCTTTGGCCCGAGCGTCAGTGGTCAGGAGCAGTACTTC.

The chain has TRBV27 and TRBJ2-5, with D unclear. Trimming shortened V by 4 bases and J by 2 bases, and 11 bases separated the two germline ends. The CDR3 runs 14 residues. Germline V gives CDR1 MNHEY, CDR2 SMNVEV (reference sequence). The CDR3, as DNA: TGTGCCAGCAGTTACGTGGGGTCACAAGAGACCCAGTACTTC. This encodes CASSYVGSQETQYF.

As DNA, the CDR3 is TGTGCTAGTGGTTTGGGGACTAGCGGCGATACGCAGTATTTT. Translating gives CASGLGTSGDTQYF. This rearrangement joins TRBV12-5 to TRBJ2-3; TRBD2 agrees at 10 bases. In germline, CDR1 is LGHNT, CDR2 FRNRAP. There are 14 residues in the CDR3. V shed 1 base, J shed 6 bases, and the junction held 1 base outside the gene matches.

The CDR3 region has the DNA TGTGCCAGCAGCCCATTCTCTGGAAACACCATATATTTT. It encodes CASSPFSGNTIYF. The J gene is TRBJ1-3, the V gene TRBV7-2; D is unresolved. Per the germline V gene, CDR1 is SGHTA and CDR2 is FQGNSA. The V gene lost 5 bases and the J gene lost 0 bases, with 5 bases spanning the gap. The CDR3 contains 13 residues.

V and J are TRBV5-5 and TRBJ2-7, with D perhaps matching TRBD1 or TRBD2 (5 bases each). Per germline, CDR1 SGHKS and CDR2 YYEKEE (reference sequence). Trimming removed 4 bases from V and 0 bases from J, with 20 bases in between. The CDR3 is 17 amino acids. The CDR3 sequence is CASSIPLVGPSSYEQYF. For the CDR3, the DNA is TGTGCCAGCAGCATTCCTCTCGTGGGACCTAGCTCCTACGAGCAGTACTTC.

The chain uses TRBV7-8 and TRBJ1-1; D gene uncertain. Trimming removed 5 bases from V and 4 bases from J, with 14 bases in between. The CDR3 sequence is 14 residues long. Germline V gene lookup returns CDR1 SGHVS and CDR2 FQNEAQ. Here the CDR3 reads CASSPRGLATEAFF. The CDR3 nucleotides are TGTGCCAGCAGCCCCCGGGGTTTGGCCACTGAAGCTTTCTTT.

The chain combines TRBV28 with TRBJ1-6; no clear D gene. This CDR3 has 12 residues. Trimming left V 5 bases short and J 7 bases short, with 6 bases between. The germline CDR1 and CDR2 sequences are MDHEN and SYDVKM. The CDR3 reads CASSGRNSPLHF. CDR3 DNA sequence: TGTGCCAGCAGTGGCAGGAATTCACCCCTCCACTTT.

The genes are TRBV7-3 and TRBJ2-2; the D gene is possibly TRBD2 (6 bases). Germline CDR1 and CDR2: SGHTA and FQGTGA. V lost 5 bases and J 7 bases, leaving 17 bases between the germline ends. The CDR3 totals 15 residues. CDR3 sequence (DNA): TGTGCCAGCAGCCCCTTTCCCGGGGGAGGCGGGGAGCTGTTTTTT. Protein: CASSPFPGGGGELFF.

This sequence joins TRBV10-3 and TRBJ2-1; either TRBD1 or TRBD2 may supply D (5 bases each). The CDR3 contains 17 residues. Germline CDR1 reads ENHRY; CDR2 reads SYGVKD. The germline V and J ends were trimmed by 4 bases and 1 base, with 17 bases remaining between them. The CDR3 DNA is TGTGCCATCAGTGCCGATCCGGGGCTTGGATCCTACAATGAGCAGTTCTTC. Amino acid sequence: CAISADPGLGSYNEQFF.

This rearrangement joins TRBV9 to TRBJ1-2, with D tentatively TRBD1 (6 bases). The CDR3 runs to 14 residues. Germline loops: CDR1 SGDLS, CDR2 YYNGEE. V gave up 4 bases and J gave up 4 bases, with 14 bases separating them. This chain's CDR3 is CASSRDTLGYGYTF. The CDR3 coding sequence is TGTGCCAGCAGCCGGGACACCTTGGGCTATGGCTACACCTTC.

The gene calls are TRBV7-9 and TRBJ1-2, with D unclear. Germline CDR1 reads SEHNR; CDR2 reads FQNEAQ (reference sequence). CDR3 length equals 13 residues. Trimming pared 2 bases from V and 2 bases from J, leaving 6 bases between. CDR3 coding DNA: TGTGCCAGCAGCTTATCCACAAACTATGGCTACACCTTC. Its translation is CASSLSTNYGYTF.

This clone is medium-sized. V is TRBV30 and J is TRBJ1-2, with D maybe TRBD1 (6 bases). The CDR3 is made up of 15 amino acids. Trimming left V 3 bases short and J 6 bases short, with 20 bases between. Germline loops: CDR1 GTSNPN, CDR2 SVGIG (reference sequence). CDR3 sequence reads: CAWSGGQGLLDGYTF. The CDR3 nucleotides are TGTGCCTGGAGCGGGGGGCAGGGCCTACTTGATGGCTACACCTTC.

The CDR3 bases are TGTGCCAGCAGCTTAGCAACTAGCCGGCGGGGGACCGGGGAGCTGTTTTTT. It translates to CASSLATSRRGTGELFF. The chain couples TRBV11-3 to TRBJ2-2; 7 bases are a match to TRBD2. The CDR3 runs to 17 residues. V dropped 1 base and J dropped 5; count of bases not matched to a gene: 10. The germline V gene encodes CDR1 SGHNT and CDR2 YENEEA. The full variable domain, with the rest looked up from reference TRBV11-3 and TRBJ2-2, is EAGVVQSPRYKIIEKKQPVAFWCNPISGHNTLYWYLQNLGQGPELLIRYENEEAVDDSQLPKDRFSAERLKGVDSTLKIQPAELGDSAVYLCASSLATSRRGTGELFFGEGSRLTVL.

This clone was observed a few times. V and J are TRBV11-2 and TRBJ2-7; the D gene is possibly TRBD1 (5 bases). V dropped 1 base and J dropped 0 bases, with 10 bases sitting between them. The CDR3 is 15 amino acids. In germline, CDR1 is SGHAT, CDR2 FQNNGV. DNA for the CDR3: TGTGCCAGCAGCTTAGTCCTGGACAACTCCTACGAGCAGTACTTC. Encoded protein: CASSLVLDNSYEQYF.

This clone appeared once. V gene TRBV4-1 combines with J gene TRBJ2-3, with D possibly being TRBD2 (5 bases). The length of the CDR3 is 16 residues. In germline, CDR1 is MGHRA, CDR2 YSYEKL. V was clipped by 1 base and J by 2 bases, with 13 bases between them. CDR3 DNA: TGCGCCAGCAGCCAAGTCGGGCGGGCCGCCACAGATACGCAGTATTTT. Its protein is CASSQVGRAATDTQYF.

V and J are TRBV19 and TRBJ1-6, with 7 nucleotides matching TRBD1. The CDR3 is 17 residues long. Germline-derived CDR1 and CDR2 are LNHDA and SQIVND (reference sequence). Trimming at V came to 5 bases and at J to 6 bases, leaving 13 bases not matched to a gene. The CDR3: CASSARQGHLINSPLHF. Written as DNA, the CDR3 is TGTGCCAGTAGTGCACGACAGGGTCACCTTATTAATTCACCCCTCCACTTT.

The chain combines TRBV5-1 with TRBJ1-2; TRBD1 might be the D (5 bases). CDR1 SGHRS and CDR2 YFSETQ come from the germline V gene. V gave up 0 bases and J gave up 6 bases, with 12 bases separating them. The CDR3 runs 14 residues. CDR3 loop: CASSLEGVEDGYTF. CDR3 in DNA: TGCGCCAGCAGCTTGGAAGGGGTTGAGGATGGCTACACCTTC. The entire variable domain, with the rest obtained from reference TRBV5-1 and TRBJ1-2, is as follows: KAGVTQTPRYLIKTRGQQVTLSCSPISGHRSVSWYQQTPGQGLQFLFEYFSETQRNKGNFPGRFSGRQFSNSRSEMNVSTLELGDSALYLCASSLEGVEDGYTFGSGTRLTVV.

This chain links TRBV10-3 with TRBJ1-1; D unresolved. Germline CDR1 ENHRY, CDR2 SYGVKD. This CDR3 spans 13 amino acids. V was clipped by 8 bases and J by 6 bases, with 16 bases between them. CDR3 sequence: CAIGGSGRAEAFF. CDR3 coding DNA: TGTGCCATCGGAGGGAGCGGGCGCGCTGAAGCTTTCTTT.

There are a few counts of this clone. Other DNA sequences in the same sample also yield this CDR3. The V call is TRBV5-6, the J call TRBJ2-1, with D perhaps TRBD1 (5 bases). Trimming removed 1 base from V and 3 bases from J, with 14 bases in between. The CDR3 is made up of 16 amino acids. Germline values: CDR1 SGHDT, CDR2 YYEEEE. The CDR3 spells CASSLTGANLYNEQFF. The CDR3 DNA reads as TGTGCCAGCAGCTTGACAGGAGCTAATCTCTACAATGAGCAGTTCTTC.

The chain carries TRBV7-2 and TRBJ2-3, with 12 bases fitting TRBD2. The CDR3 totals 17 residues. J was trimmed by 6 bases and V by 5 bases; bases with no gene match: 12. The germline gives CDR1 SGHTA, CDR2 FQGNSA. The CDR3 loop is CASSPSTSGGLWDTQYF. CDR3 nucleotides: TGTGCCAGCAGCCCCTCGACTAGCGGGGGCCTATGGGATACGCAGTATTTT.

The chain employs TRBV9 and TRBJ2-3; D may be TRBD1 (5 bases). V was cut by 0 bases and J by 3 bases, with 5 bases left in between. The CDR3 is made up of 13 amino acids. Germline CDR1 reads SGDLS; CDR2 reads YYNGEE. In DNA, the CDR3 is TGTGCCAGCAGCGTAGGACAGACAGATACGCAGTATTTT. Encoded protein: CASSVGQTDTQYF.

The chain employs TRBV7-9 and TRBJ2-7; the D gene is possibly TRBD1 (7 bases). The CDR3 has 14 amino acids. CDR1 and CDR2 (germline): SEHNR, FQNEAQ (reference sequence). Trimming took 5 bases from V and 7 from J, leaving 18 bases between them. The CDR3 sequence: CASSLNIPGGEQYF. CDR3 nucleotides: TGTGCCAGCAGCCTTAACATTCCAGGGGGGGAGCAGTACTTC.